A selection of T cell receptor beta chains follows, all from one sample in a study of blood T cell repertoires in COVID-19. Some clones are missing from TCRdb's copy, which holds only in-frame ones; the method was immunoSEQ multiplex PCR. This table has 200,000 to 300,000 clones, 70% to 85% appearing once. The sequenced sample consisted of peripheral blood. The receptors were sampled from a woman of 80 years or more with acute or convalescent COVID-19. CDR3s include the opening cysteine and the closing phenylalanine or tryptophan. A D gene is named only where the DNA matches it firmly. The size entry is marked missing in some rows and otherwise reads once, few, many or a size class.

V: TRBV4-2
J: TRBJ1-6
size: -
D: -
CDR3: CASSQDQGRSSPLHF
DNA: TGTGCCAGCAGCCAAGATCAGGGGAGAAGCTCACCCCTCCACTTT

V: TRBV19
J: TRBJ2-7
size: -
D: TRBD2
CDR3: CASSNQGLAGSPGGLYEQYF
DNA: TGTGCCAGTAGTAACCAAGGACTAGCGGGTAGTCCCGGGGGATTATACGAGCAGTACTTC

V: TRBV4-2
J: TRBJ1-1
size: -
D: TRBD1
CDR3: CASSQDRGRVAFF
DNA: TGTGCCAGCAGCCAGGACAGGGGGCGCGTTGCTTTCTTT

V: TRBV19
J: TRBJ1-4
size: -
D: -
CDR3: CASRDWSGESVF
DNA: TGTGCCAGTAGGGACTGGTCGGGGGAGTCTGTTTTT

V: TRBV4-1
J: TRBJ1-5
size: -
D: TRBD1
CDR3: CASSQGTGSYSNQPQHF
DNA: TGCGCCAGCAGCCAAGGGACAGGGTCTTATAGCAATCAGCCCCAGCATTTT

V: TRBV14
J: TRBJ1-2
size: -
D: -
CDR3: CASSQKLLNFYGYTF
DNA: TGTGCCAGCAGCCAGAAATTACTGAACTTCTATGGCTACACCTTC

V: TRBV5-4
J: TRBJ2-7
size: -
D: TRBD1
CDR3: CASSLDLTGGAYEQYF
DNA: TGTGCCAGCAGCTTGGATCTTACAGGGGGTGCCTACGAGCAGTACTTC

V: TRBV4-1
J: TRBJ1-2
size: -
D: -
CDR3: CASSPGLNYGYTF
DNA: TGCGCCAGCAGCCCCGGACTTAACTATGGCTACACCTTC

V: TRBV30
J: TRBJ1-6
size: -
D: -
CDR3: CACRVQGNNSPLHF
DNA: TGTGCCTGTCGGGTACAGGGAAATAATTCACCCCTCCACTTT

V: TRBV5-6
J: TRBJ2-1
size: -
D: TRBD2
CDR3: CASSLALTSGNTNEQFF
DNA: TGTGCCAGCAGCTTGGCCTTAACTAGCGGGAACACCAATGAGCAGTTCTTC

V: TRBV3-1/TRBV3-2
J: TRBJ2-2
size: -
D: TRBD1
CDR3: CASSHASKTGDTGELFF
DNA: TGTGCCAGCAGCCACGCCTCAAAAACAGGGGATACCGGGGAGCTGTTTTTT

V: TRBV6-5
J: TRBJ1-5
size: once
D: -
CDR3: CASRGPGRQPQHF
DNA: TGTGCCAGCAGGGGGCCAGGCAGGCAGCCCCAGCATTTT

V: TRBV5-6
J: TRBJ2-3
size: -
D: TRBD1
CDR3: CASSPNRGSTDTQYF
DNA: TGTGCCAGCAGCCCTAACAGGGGTTCCACAGATACGCAGTATTTT

V: TRBV13
J: TRBJ2-7
size: -
D: -
CDR3: CASSSSEAVQGRNEQYF
DNA: TGTGCCAGCAGCTCAAGTGAAGCGGTACAGGGCCGAAACGAGCAGTACTTC

V: TRBV5-4
J: TRBJ1-3
size: few
D: TRBD1
CDR3: CASSTGTGAGNTIYF
DNA: TGTGCCAGCAGCACCGGGACAGGGGCTGGAAACACCATATATTTT

V: TRBV9
J: TRBJ2-2
size: -
D: TRBD1
CDR3: CASSLSRDRGSNTGELFF
DNA: TGTGCCAGCAGCCTAAGCCGGGACAGGGGTTCGAACACCGGGGAGCTGTTTTTT

V: TRBV6-5
J: TRBJ1-1
size: -
D: -
CDR3: CASRPQGRGTEAFF
DNA: TGTGCCAGCAGACCACAGGGACGAGGCACTGAAGCTTTCTTT

V: TRBV6-5
J: TRBJ1-2
size: -
D: TRBD1
CDR3: CASSYSSGTGEDGYTF
DNA: TGTGCCAGCAGTTACTCGTCCGGGACAGGGGAAGATGGCTACACCTTC

V: TRBV6-4
J: TRBJ1-2
size: -
D: -
CDR3: CASSDSRGTYYGYTF
DNA: TGTGCCAGCAGTGACTCTCGGGGGACCTACTATGGCTACACCTTC

V: TRBV6-2/TRBV6-3
J: TRBJ2-1
size: -
D: -
CDR3: CASSYGGNYNEQFF
DNA: TGTGCCAGCAGTTACGGGGGCAACTACAATGAGCAGTTCTTC

V: TRBV9
J: TRBJ2-3
size: -
D: TRBD2
CDR3: CASSVGSSGGNTQYF
DNA: TGTGCCAGCAGCGTAGGATCCTCCGGGGGGAATACGCAGTATTTT

V: TRBV9
J: TRBJ2-3
size: once
D: -
CDR3: CASSVAAYGTDTQYF
DNA: TGTGCCAGCAGCGTAGCAGCGTATGGCACAGATACGCAGTATTTT

V: TRBV19
J: TRBJ2-7
size: few
D: -
CDR3: CASSMGWTDGKDEQYF
DNA: TGTGCCAGTAGTATGGGTTGGACTGACGGTAAGGACGAGCAGTACTTC

V: TRBV19
J: TRBJ1-2
size: -
D: -
CDR3: CASSIVGGDYGYTF
DNA: TGTGCCAGTAGTATAGTCGGGGGGGACTATGGCTACACCTTC

V: TRBV28
J: TRBJ2-7
size: -
D: -
CDR3: CASTGYHEQYF
DNA: TGTGCCAGCACAGGATACCACGAGCAGTACTTC

V: TRBV11-2
J: TRBJ2-5
size: -
D: -
CDR3: CASSYPTGTQYF
DNA: TGTGCCAGCAGCTACCCTACCGGGACCCAGTACTTC

V: TRBV19
J: TRBJ1-1
size: -
D: -
CDR3: CASSITDTDTEAFF
DNA: TGTGCCAGTAGTATAACGGACACCGACACTGAAGCTTTCTTT

V: TRBV6-5
J: TRBJ2-5
size: -
D: -
CDR3: CASSEQETQYF
DNA: TGTGCCAGCAGCGAGCAAGAGACCCAGTACTTC

V: TRBV7-9
J: TRBJ1-2
size: few
D: -
CDR3: CASISNDRTNYGYTF
DNA: TGTGCCAGCATTAGTAACGACAGGACTAACTATGGCTACACCTTC

V: TRBV4-3
J: TRBJ1-2
size: -
D: TRBD1
CDR3: CASSPYTGGNYGYTF
DNA: TGCGCCAGCAGCCCATACACAGGGGGAAACTATGGCTACACCTTC

V: TRBV27
J: TRBJ1-1
size: -
D: TRBD1
CDR3: CASSLSGQTSYTEAFF
DNA: TGTGCCAGCAGCCTCTCGGGACAGACCTCATACACTGAAGCTTTCTTT

V: TRBV11-2
J: TRBJ2-2
size: -
D: TRBD2
CDR3: CASSRSRTSGRVAGELFF
DNA: TGTGCCAGCAGCCGAAGCCGGACTAGCGGGAGGGTAGCCGGGGAGCTGTTTTTT

V: TRBV7-2
J: TRBJ2-2
size: -
D: -
CDR3: CASSFQGGANTGELFF
DNA: TGTGCCAGCAGCTTTCAAGGGGGGGCGAACACCGGGGAGCTGTTTTTT

V: TRBV2
J: TRBJ2-1
size: -
D: -
CDR3: CASSEAWQGEQFF
DNA: TGTGCCAGCAGTGAAGCCTGGCAGGGTGAGCAGTTCTTC

V: TRBV2
J: TRBJ1-2
size: -
D: -
CDR3: CASTPGGDYGYTF
DNA: TGTGCCAGCACCCCGGGTGGAGACTATGGCTACACCTTC

V: TRBV7-2
J: TRBJ1-5
size: -
D: -
CDR3: CASSLVLAQGQPQHF
DNA: TGTGCCAGCAGCTTAGTTTTAGCCCAGGGTCAGCCCCAGCATTTT

V: TRBV4-3
J: TRBJ1-2
size: -
D: -
CDR3: CASSRDMGYGYTF
DNA: TGCGCCAGCAGCCGGGACATGGGCTATGGCTACACCTTC

V: TRBV27
J: TRBJ2-3
size: few
D: TRBD1
CDR3: CASIYRGFGTDTQYF
DNA: TGTGCCAGCATCTACAGGGGTTTCGGCACAGATACGCAGTATTTT

V: TRBV19
J: TRBJ1-2
size: few
D: -
CDR3: CAPGGYTF
DNA: TGTGCCCCGGGTGGCTACACCTTC

V: TRBV6-1
J: TRBJ1-2
size: -
D: TRBD1
CDR3: CASSGGQGASNYGYTF
DNA: TGTGCCAGCAGTGGGGGACAGGGGGCATCTAACTATGGCTACACCTTC

V: TRBV9
J: TRBJ2-1
size: -
D: TRBD1
CDR3: CASSIRTGGSEQFF
DNA: TGTGCCAGCAGCATAAGGACAGGTGGGTCGGAGCAGTTCTTC

V: TRBV5-6
J: TRBJ1-2
size: -
D: -
CDR3: CASSLGEHGRYGYTF
DNA: TGTGCCAGCAGCTTGGGGGAGCATGGTCGGTATGGCTACACCTTC

V: TRBV12-5
J: TRBJ2-1
size: -
D: TRBD2
CDR3: CASGLPLSPSGGDEQFF
DNA: TGTGCTAGTGGTTTGCCCTTATCCCCAAGCGGGGGGGATGAGCAGTTCTTC

V: TRBV6-6
J: TRBJ1-1
size: -
D: -
CDR3: CASSYSLAGFAEAFF
DNA: TGTGCCAGCAGTTACTCTTTGGCAGGGTTTGCTGAAGCTTTCTTT

V: TRBV7-9
J: TRBJ1-2
size: -
D: -
CDR3: CASSLGGADGYTF
DNA: TGTGCCAGCAGCTTAGGCGGGGCGGACGGCTACACCTTC

V: TRBV5-1
J: TRBJ1-1
size: -
D: -
CDR3: CASSLALVNTEAFF
DNA: TGCGCCAGCAGCTTGGCCCTAGTCAACACTGAAGCTTTCTTT

V: TRBV27
J: TRBJ2-2
size: -
D: TRBD1
CDR3: CASSADRAPTIGELFF
DNA: TGTGCCAGCAGTGCAGACAGGGCCCCAACGATCGGGGAGCTGTTTTTT

V: TRBV6-5
J: TRBJ1-1
size: once
D: -
CDR3: CASSYMREAFF
DNA: TGTGCCAGCAGTTACATGAGGGAAGCTTTCTTT

V: TRBV2
J: TRBJ1-1
size: -
D: -
CDR3: CASGASRTEAFF
DNA: TGTGCCAGCGGGGCGTCAAGGACTGAAGCTTTCTTT

V: TRBV28
J: TRBJ2-3
size: -
D: TRBD2
CDR3: CASSPSGGRRTDTQYF
DNA: TGTGCCAGCAGTCCATCCGGCGGGAGAAGGACAGATACGCAGTATTTT

V: TRBV30
J: TRBJ1-1
size: -
D: -
CDR3: CAWSVNLGGEAFF
DNA: TGTGCCTGGAGTGTTAATCTGGGAGGCGAAGCTTTCTTT

V: TRBV10-1
J: TRBJ1-4
size: few
D: -
CDR3: CASSPRQKREKLFF
DNA: TGCGCCAGCAGCCCCAGACAGAAACGGGAAAAACTGTTTTTT

V: TRBV6-2/TRBV6-3
J: TRBJ1-2
size: -
D: -
CDR3: CASSYSHRDGYTF
DNA: TGTGCCAGCAGTTACTCGCACAGGGATGGCTACACCTTC

V: TRBV24-1
J: TRBJ2-1
size: -
D: TRBD2
CDR3: CATSGGGEYEQFF
DNA: TGTGCCACCAGTGGGGGAGGGGAGTATGAGCAGTTCTTC

V: TRBV9
J: TRBJ2-3
size: once
D: -
CDR3: CASSVFAESYTDTQYF
DNA: TGTGCCAGCAGCGTATTTGCGGAGTCTTACACAGATACGCAGTATTTT